Reported below is one T cell receptor beta chain. Antigen unknown. V shed 2 bases, J shed 7 bases, and the junction held 11 bases outside the gene matches. Germline CDR1 reads SGHVS; CDR2 reads FQNEAQ. CDR3 length: 16 amino acids. Some clones are missing from TCRdb's copy, which holds only in-frame ones; the method was immunoSEQ multiplex PCR. Here the sample spans tens of thousands of clones, 92% being singletons. These data originate in a study of graft-versus-host responses after intestinal transplantation. In the study overall: Those transplanted obtained multivisceral, liver-intestinal, or isolated intestinal grafts.

The sequencing used unstimulated CD4+ T cells sorted from spleen or lymph node cells, collected before intestinal transplant. This TCR derives from a human donor who received an intestinal transplant. V and J are TRBV7-8 and TRBJ2-4; 7 nucleotides agree with TRBD2. The DNA of the CDR3 is TGTGCCAGCAGCTTAACGGGAGACCGGGGGGAGAACATTCAGTACTTC. Translation gives CASSLTGDRGENIQYF.